The clone carrying this T cell receptor (beta chain) was counted a few times. The target antigen is unknown. This sample was taken from a study of T cells in Graves' hyperthyroidism and ophthalmopathy. Background on the study: The blood sample was taken at first diagnosis, before treatment began.

General study results and limits: Ophthalmopathy could be told apart from stable hyperthyroidism with a 13 V-J model. Blood also carried most thyroid clonotypes expanded above 0.001.

Researchers amplified the TCR beta CDR3 regions from RNA transcripts. The TCR CDR3 was amplified in a first-round RT-PCR using the HTBI primer set. TCRdb recomputed calls from the multiplex PCR reads with MiXCR, one row per CDR3 protein. The sample comprises about 600,000 distinct CDR3 sequences, more than 15% of which are singletons, and roughly 3.5% rests with the top ten. J lost 2 bases, V lost 5 bases, and 14 bases had no gene match. The germline gives CDR1 DFQATT, CDR2 SNEGSKA (reference sequence). The CDR3 totals 17 residues. Lactation, pregnancy, other autoimmune disease or uncontrolled infection led to exclusion of patients.

The receptor was isolated from a woman aged 40 to 50 with Graves' ophthalmopathy. V gene TRBV20-1 combines with J gene TRBJ1-5, with 8 bases identical to TRBD1. The specimen was blood. The CDR3 bases are TGCAGTGCTTATACAGGGGGTACGACGATTGGCAATCAGCCCCAGCATTTT. Residues: CSAYTGGTTIGNQPQHF.